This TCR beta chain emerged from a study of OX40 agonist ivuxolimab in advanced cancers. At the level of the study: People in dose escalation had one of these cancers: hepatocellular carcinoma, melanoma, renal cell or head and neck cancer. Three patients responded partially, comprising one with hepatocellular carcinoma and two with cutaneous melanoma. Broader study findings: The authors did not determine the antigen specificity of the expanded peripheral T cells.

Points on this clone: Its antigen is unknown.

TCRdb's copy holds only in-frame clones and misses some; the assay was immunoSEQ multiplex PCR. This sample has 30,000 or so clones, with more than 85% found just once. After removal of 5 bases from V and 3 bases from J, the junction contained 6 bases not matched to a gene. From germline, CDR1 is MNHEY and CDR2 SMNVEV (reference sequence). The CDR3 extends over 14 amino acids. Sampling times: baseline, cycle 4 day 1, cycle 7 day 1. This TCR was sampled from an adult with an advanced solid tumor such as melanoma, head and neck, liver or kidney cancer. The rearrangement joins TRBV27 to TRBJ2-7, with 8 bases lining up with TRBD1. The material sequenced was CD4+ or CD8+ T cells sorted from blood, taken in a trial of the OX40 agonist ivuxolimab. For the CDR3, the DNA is TGTGCCAGCAGTCCCGGGACAGGTCTCTACGAGCAGTACTTC. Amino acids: CASSPGTGLYEQYF.